A single T cell receptor (beta chain) is shown here with its context. Its antigen is unknown. The sample is drawn from a study of PD-L1 blockade in urothelial cancer. In the study overall: Previous chemotherapy exposure amounted to 0 to 3 regimens for patients. Researchers looked at the blood 3 weeks (second dose) and 6 weeks after treatment began.

Study observations and caveats: Better survival was predicted when blood TCR clonality before treatment fell below the median.

Germline V gene lookup returns CDR1 MNHEY and CDR2 SVGAGI. The CDR3 consists of 14 residues. V shed 4 bases and J shed 9 bases, with 13 bases lying between them. TCRdb keeps only in-frame clones here, not all; method: immunoSEQ multiplex PCR. The sample yields approximately 19,000 clones, about 91% seen once. The time point was: pretreatment peripheral blood. Patients were living with locally advanced or metastatic urothelial carcinoma. The receptor's source is a man aged 65 to 79 with urothelial cancer. V gene TRBV6-5 combines with J gene TRBJ1-6; maybe TRBD1 (5 bases). Here the sequenced sample was PBMCs, taken around atezolizumab (anti-PD-L1) treatment. The CDR3 DNA is TGTGCCAGCAGTTTTGACAGAAAAGGTTCACCCCTCCACTTT. Protein product: CASSFDRKGSPLHF.